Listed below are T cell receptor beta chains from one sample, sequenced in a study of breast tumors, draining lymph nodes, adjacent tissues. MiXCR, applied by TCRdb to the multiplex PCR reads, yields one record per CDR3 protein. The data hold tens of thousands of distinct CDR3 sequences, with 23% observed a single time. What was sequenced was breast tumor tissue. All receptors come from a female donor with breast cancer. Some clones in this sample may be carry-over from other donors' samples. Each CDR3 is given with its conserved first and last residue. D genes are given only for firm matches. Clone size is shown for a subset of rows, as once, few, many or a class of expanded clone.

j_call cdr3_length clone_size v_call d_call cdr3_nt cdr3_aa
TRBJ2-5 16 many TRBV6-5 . TGTGCCAGCAGTTACGAGAGGCAGGGTTTACGAGGAACCCAGTACTTC CASSYERQGLRGTQYF
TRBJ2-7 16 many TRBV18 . TGTGCCAGCTCACCAACGGGTGGGGGACCGTCCTACGAGCAGTACTTC CASSPTGGGPSYEQYF
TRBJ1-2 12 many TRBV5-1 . TGCGCCACGCGGGACGGTAACTATGGCTACACCTTC CATRDGNYGYTF
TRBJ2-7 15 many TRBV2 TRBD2 TGTGCCAGCAGTTCAGCGGGAGGGCGATCCTACGAGCAGTACTTC CASSSAGGRSYEQYF
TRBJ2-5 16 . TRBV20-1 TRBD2 TGCAGTGCTAGAGATTCCAGCGGGGGGTTAATGGAGACCCAGTACTTC CSARDSSGGLMETQYF
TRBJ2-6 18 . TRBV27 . TGTGCCAGCAGTTTTCAGGGGTCCTCCCTCTCTGGGGCCAACGTCCTGACTTTC CASSFQGSSLSGANVLTF
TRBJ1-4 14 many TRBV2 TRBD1 TGTGCCAGCAGTGAGGACAGGGGGTTTGAAAAACTGTTTTTT CASSEDRGFEKLFF
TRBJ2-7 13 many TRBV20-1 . TGCAGTGGGGGGGGGGCGCCCGGGTACGAGCAGTACTTC CSGGGAPGYEQYF
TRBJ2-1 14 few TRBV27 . TGTGCCAGCAGTGCCACCGTACTCTACAATGAGCAGTTCTTC CASSATVLYNEQFF
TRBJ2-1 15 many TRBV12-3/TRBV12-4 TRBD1 TGTGCCAGCAGTCTCCGGGACAGGGCGCTTCATGAGCAGTTCTTC CASSLRDRALHEQFF
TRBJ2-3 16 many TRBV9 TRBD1 TGTGCCAGCAGCGTAGGGATTTCAGGGGGCGCAGATACGCAGTATTTT CASSVGISGGADTQYF
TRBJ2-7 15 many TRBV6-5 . TGTGCCAGCAGTTACTCAACTTCCCTTCGGGACGAGCAGTACTTC CASSYSTSLRDEQYF
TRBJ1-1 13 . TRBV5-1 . TGCGCCAGCAGCCCCAGGGCGGGCACTGAAGCTTTCTTT CASSPRAGTEAFF
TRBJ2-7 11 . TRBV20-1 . TGCAGTGCTAGGACGCCGACTGAGCAGTACTTC CSARTPTEQYF
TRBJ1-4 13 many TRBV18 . TGTGCCAGCTCCGGACAAATTAATGAAAAACTGTTTTTT CASSGQINEKLFF
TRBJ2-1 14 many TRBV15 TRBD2 TGTGCCACTTTAGCGGGACAAGGTTTCAATGAGCAGTTCTTC CATLAGQGFNEQFF
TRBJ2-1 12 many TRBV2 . TGTGCCAGCAGTGCCGGGACACCAGAGCAGTTCTTC CASSAGTPEQFF
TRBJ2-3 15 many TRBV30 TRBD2 TGTGCCTGGAGTGTTACTAGCGGGGGAGCAGATACGCAGTATTTT CAWSVTSGGADTQYF
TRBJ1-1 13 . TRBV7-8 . TGTGCCAGCAGCTCGTCCGCCGGGAATGAAGCTTTCTTT CASSSSAGNEAFF
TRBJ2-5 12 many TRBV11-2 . TGTGCCAGCAGCCATACGGGGAGTGCCCAGTACTTC CASSHTGSAQYF
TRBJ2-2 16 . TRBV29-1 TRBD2 TGCAGCGTTGAGGTGCTAGCGGGAGGAGTCACCGGGGAGCTGTTTTTT CSVEVLAGGVTGELFF
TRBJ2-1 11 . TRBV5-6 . TGTGCCAGCAGCTTGTTCAATGAGCAGTTCTTC CASSLFNEQFF
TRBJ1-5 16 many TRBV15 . TGTGCCACCCGCGATGGAGGGCCTTATAGCAATCAGCCCCAGCATTTT CATRDGGPYSNQPQHF
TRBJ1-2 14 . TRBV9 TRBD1 TGTGCCAGCAGCGAGACAGGGGCAGTGGAAGGCTACACCTTC CASSETGAVEGYTF
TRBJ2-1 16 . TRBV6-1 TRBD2 TGTGCCAGCAGTGAAGCAAGGGCTAGCGGGACGGTCGAGCAGTTCTTC CASSEARASGTVEQFF
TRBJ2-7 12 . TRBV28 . TGTGCCAGCAGTTTTTTGTCCCACGAGCAGTACTTC CASSFLSHEQYF
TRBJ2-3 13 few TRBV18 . TGTGCCAGCTCACCTGGGGGCCTCATGGGGCAGTATTTT CASSPGGLMGQYF
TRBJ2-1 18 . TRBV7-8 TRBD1 TGTGCCAGCAGCTTAAGGCGAGGTGGGACAGGGGCCAACAATGAGCAGTTCTTC CASSLRRGGTGANNEQFF
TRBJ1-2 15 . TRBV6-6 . TGTGCCAGCAGTTTAATGGGGGCTTCTAACTATGGCTACACCTTC CASSLMGASNYGYTF
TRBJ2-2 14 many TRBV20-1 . TGCAGTGCTCCCAGGGGCAGGAACACCGGGGAGCTGTTTTTT CSAPRGRNTGELFF
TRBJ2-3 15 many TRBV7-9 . TGTGCCAGCAGCACCACTAGCAGCTCCACAGATACGCAGTATTTT CASSTTSSSTDTQYF
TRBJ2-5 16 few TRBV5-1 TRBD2 TGCGCCAGCAGCCTAACTAGCGGGAGGTATGGGGAGACCCGGTACTTC CASSLTSGRYGETRYF
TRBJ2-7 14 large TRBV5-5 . TGTGCCAGCAGCTTGGGTTCTGGATCCTACGAGCAGTACTTC CASSLGSGSYEQYF
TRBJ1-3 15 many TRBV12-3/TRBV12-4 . TGTGCCAGCAGTTTCGGCAGGATCTCTGGAAACACCATATATTTT CASSFGRISGNTIYF
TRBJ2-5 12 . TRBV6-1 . TGTGCCAGCAGCGTACAGGGAGAGACCCAGTACTTC CASSVQGETQYF
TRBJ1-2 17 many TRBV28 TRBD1 TGTGCCAGCAGTGCCAGCCGAGGACAGGAAGCCTACTATGGCTACACCTTC CASSASRGQEAYYGYTF
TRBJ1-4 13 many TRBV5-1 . TGCGCCAGCAGCTTGATGGTGGGTGAAAAACTGTTTTTT CASSLMVGEKLFF
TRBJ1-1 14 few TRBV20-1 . TGCAGTGCTAGAGTCCCGGGGGGGAACACTGAAGCTTTCTTT CSARVPGGNTEAFF
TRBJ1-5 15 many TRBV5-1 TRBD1 TGCGCCAGCAGCCCCGGGGACAGTCAAAATCAGCCCCAGCATTTT CASSPGDSQNQPQHF
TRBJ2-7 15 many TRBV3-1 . TGTGCCAGCAGCCAAGATCTGACTGACGGTTCCGAGCAGTACTTC CASSQDLTDGSEQYF
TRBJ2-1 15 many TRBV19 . TGTGCCAGTATCCAGGACCCGACGGGAGTAGATGAGCAGTTCTTC CASIQDPTGVDEQFF
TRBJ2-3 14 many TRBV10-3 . TGTGCCATCAGTGTCGCGGTTCGGGCAGATACGCAGTATTTT CAISVAVRADTQYF
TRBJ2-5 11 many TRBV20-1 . TGCAGTGCCCGCCGGGGGGAGACCCAGTACTTC CSARRGETQYF